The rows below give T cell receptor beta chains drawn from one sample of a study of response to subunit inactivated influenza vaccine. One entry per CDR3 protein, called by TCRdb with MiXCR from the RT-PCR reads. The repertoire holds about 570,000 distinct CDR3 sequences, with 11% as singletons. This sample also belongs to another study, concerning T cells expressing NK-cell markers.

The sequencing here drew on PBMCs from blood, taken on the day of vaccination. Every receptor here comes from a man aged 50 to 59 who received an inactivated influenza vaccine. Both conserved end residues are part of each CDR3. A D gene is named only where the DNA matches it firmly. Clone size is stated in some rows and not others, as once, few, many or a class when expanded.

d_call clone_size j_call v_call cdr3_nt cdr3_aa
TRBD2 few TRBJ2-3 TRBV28 TGTGCCAGCAGTTTAACAGCGGTTAGCGGGGTTGCAGATACGCAGTATTTT CASSLTAVSGVADTQYF
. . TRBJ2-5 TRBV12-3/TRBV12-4 TGTGCCAGCAGTTCCCCCGAGGCCTTGGAGACCCAGTACTTC CASSSPEALETQYF
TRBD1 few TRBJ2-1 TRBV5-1 TGCGCCAGCAGCCCCGGACAGGGTGGGGATGAGCAGTTCTTC CASSPGQGGDEQFF
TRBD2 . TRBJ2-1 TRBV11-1 TGTGCCAGCAGCTTAGTCAGCGGGAGCGGGAGTTACTCCTACAATGAGCAGTTCTTC CASSLVSGSGSYSYNEQFF
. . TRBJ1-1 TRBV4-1 TGCGCCAGCAGCCAACCAGTACGGGGCGACACTGAAGCTTTCTTT CASSQPVRGDTEAFF
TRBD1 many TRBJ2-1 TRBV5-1 TGCGCCAGCAGCTTGGCCGGGACAGGGAGAGGAGGGAACAATGAGCAGTTCTTC CASSLAGTGRGGNNEQFF
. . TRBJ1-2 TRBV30 TGTGCCTGGAGTTATCGTCCCGGCTATGGCTACACCTTC CAWSYRPGYGYTF
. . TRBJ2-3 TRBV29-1 TGCAGCGACCGGGCCGGGTCAGATACGCAGTATTTT CSDRAGSDTQYF
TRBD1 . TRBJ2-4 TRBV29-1 TGCAGCGTTGAACCTCTGGGGACAGGGATCAAAAACATTCAGTACTTC CSVEPLGTGIKNIQYF
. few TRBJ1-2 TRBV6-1 TGTGCCAGCAGTCCCGGGACGGATCGTGGCTACACCTTC CASSPGTDRGYTF
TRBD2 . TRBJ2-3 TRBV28 TGTGCCAGCAGGGATCCCTCGACTAGCGGGAGGTCCCGGGATACGCAGTATTTT CASRDPSTSGRSRDTQYF
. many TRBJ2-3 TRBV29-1 TGCAGCGTCTCCGCCAGCGGATCTGGAGATACGCAGTATTTT CSVSASGSGDTQYF
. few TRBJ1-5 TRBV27 TGTGCCAGCAAAACCCGGGCCTCCAATCAGCCCCAGCATTTT CASKTRASNQPQHF
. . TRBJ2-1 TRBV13 TGTGCCATGGGCCCCGCCCTCCTCTGCAATGAGCAGTTCTTC CAMGPALLCNEQFF
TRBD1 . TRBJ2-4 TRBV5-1 TGCGCCAGCAGCTTGGCTCCCCTCGGGACAGGGCTTAACATTCAGTACTTC CASSLAPLGTGLNIQYF
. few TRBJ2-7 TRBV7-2 TGTGCCAGCAGCTCCCAAATGTCTGGGGATTACGAGCAGTACTTC CASSSQMSGDYEQYF
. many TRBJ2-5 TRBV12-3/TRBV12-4 TGTGCCAGCAGCACAGGGGAGACCCAGTACTTC CASSTGETQYF
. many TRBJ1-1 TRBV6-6 TGTGCCAGCAGTTACAGGAGTAACACTGAAGCTTTCTTT CASSYRSNTEAFF
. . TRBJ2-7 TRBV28 TGTGCCATCAACAGAAGCTCCTACGAGCAGTACTTC CAINRSSYEQYF
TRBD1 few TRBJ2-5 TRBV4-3 TGCGCCAGCAGCCAGGCGACAGGGAGCAGAGAGACCCAGTACTTC CASSQATGSRETQYF
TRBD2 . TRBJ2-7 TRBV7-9 TGTGCCAGCAGCCCGATCCTAGCGGGCCCCTACGAGCAGTACTTC CASSPILAGPYEQYF
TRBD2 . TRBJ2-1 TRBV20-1 TGCAGTGCCAGCCAAAGCGGGAGGATCGACAATGAGCAGTTCTTC CSASQSGRIDNEQFF
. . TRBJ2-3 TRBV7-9 TGTGCCAGCAGCCCCCCCCTCCGCACAGATACGCAGTATTTT CASSPPLRTDTQYF
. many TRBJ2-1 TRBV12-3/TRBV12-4 TGTGCCAGCAGGCCCGGATCCTACAATGAGCAGTTCTTC CASRPGSYNEQFF
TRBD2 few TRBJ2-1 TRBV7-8 TGTGCCAGCAGAAGACTAGCGGGGGGTGGCTCCTACAATGAGCAGTTCTTC CASRRLAGGGSYNEQFF
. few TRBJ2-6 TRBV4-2 TGTGCCAGCAGCCACGGGTCTTCGGGGGCCAACGTCCTGACTTTC CASSHGSSGANVLTF
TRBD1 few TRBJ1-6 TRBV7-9 TGTGCCAGCAGCGACTCCGGGACAGGGGGCTGGGCACCCCTCCACTTT CASSDSGTGGWAPLHF
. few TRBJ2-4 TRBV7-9 TGTGCCAGCAGCTTACCAAGAGATGGAAACATTCAGTACTTC CASSLPRDGNIQYF
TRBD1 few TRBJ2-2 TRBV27 TGTGCCAGCAGTTCCGGACAGGTTCCTAGGGAGCTGTTTTTT CASSSGQVPRELFF
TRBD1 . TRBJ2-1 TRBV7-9 TGTGCCAGCAGCTCGTTCTCGAGACAGGGTAACCCCAATGAGCAGTTCTTC CASSSFSRQGNPNEQFF
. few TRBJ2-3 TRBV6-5 TGTGCCAGCAGTTACCAGGGGCAGAGCACAGATACGCAGTATTTT CASSYQGQSTDTQYF
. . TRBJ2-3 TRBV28 TGTGCCAGCAGCGAATCGGGGGGCAATACAGATACGCAGTATTTT CASSESGGNTDTQYF
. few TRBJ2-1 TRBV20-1 TGCAGTGCTAGAGCCCCCCTCTACAATGAGCAGTTCTTC CSARAPLYNEQFF
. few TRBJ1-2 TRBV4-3 TGCGCCAGCAGCCAAGATCGGGAGGTCTATGGCTACACCTTC CASSQDREVYGYTF
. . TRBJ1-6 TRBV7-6 TGTGCCAGCAGCTCGACAGTCTATAATTCACCCCTCCACTTT CASSSTVYNSPLHF
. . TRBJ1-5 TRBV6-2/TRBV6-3 TGTGCCAGCACCCGGGACGGGGGCAGGCAGCCCCAGCATTTT CASTRDGGRQPQHF
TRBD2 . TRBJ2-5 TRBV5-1 TGCGCCAGCAGCGTCTCCGGGACTAGTGCCGAGACCCAGTACTTC CASSVSGTSAETQYF
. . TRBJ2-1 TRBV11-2 TGTGCCAGCAGCTTGAGGGAAGGACCCCGATCCTACAATGAGCAGTTCTTC CASSLREGPRSYNEQFF
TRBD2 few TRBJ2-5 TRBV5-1 TGCGCCAGCTTTGCGGGCGGGGGGGTCCAAGAGACCCAGTACTTC CASFAGGGVQETQYF
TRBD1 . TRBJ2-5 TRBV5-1 TGCGCCAGCAGTACAGACAGGGTCCGGGAGACCCAGTACTTC CASSTDRVRETQYF
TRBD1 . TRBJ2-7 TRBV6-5 TGTGCCAGCAGTTACCTGGACAGGGGTTCCGAGCAGTACTTC CASSYLDRGSEQYF
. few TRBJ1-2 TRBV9 TGTGCCAGCAGCCCCCCGAGGGGGGGTGGCTACACCTTC CASSPPRGGGYTF
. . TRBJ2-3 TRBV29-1 TGCAGCGTTGCAAGCGCCGCAGATACGCAGTATTTT CSVASAADTQYF
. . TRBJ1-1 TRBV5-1 TGCGCCAGCAGCTTCAAGGCGAACACTGAAGCTTTCTTT CASSFKANTEAFF
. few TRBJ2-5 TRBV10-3 TGTGCCATCAGTGAGTTTCAGCAAGAGACCCAGTACTTC CAISEFQQETQYF
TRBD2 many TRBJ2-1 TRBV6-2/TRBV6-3 TGTGCCAGCAGTGTGGGACTAGCGGGAATTAGAGGCAATGAGCAGTTCTTC CASSVGLAGIRGNEQFF
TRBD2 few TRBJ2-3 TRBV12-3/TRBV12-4 TGTGCCAGCAGTTTCGGACTAGCGGGAGCGTCCGATACGCAGTATTTT CASSFGLAGASDTQYF
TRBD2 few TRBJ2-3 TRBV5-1 TGCGCCAGCAGCCGGATCTGGGCGGGAGCCGGCACAGATACGCAGTATTTT CASSRIWAGAGTDTQYF
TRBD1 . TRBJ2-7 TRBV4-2 TGTGCCAGCAGCCAAGATTGGGTGGGGACAGGGACCCACGAGCAGTACTTC CASSQDWVGTGTHEQYF
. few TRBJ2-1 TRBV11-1 TGTGCCAGCAGCTTAGTCGGGGCATGGGTCGGAGGGGGCTACAATGAGCAGTTCTTC CASSLVGAWVGGGYNEQFF
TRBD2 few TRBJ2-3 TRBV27 TGTGCCGTTGGACTAGCGGGATTCACAGATACGCAGTATTTT CAVGLAGFTDTQYF
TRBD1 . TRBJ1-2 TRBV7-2 TGTGCCAGCAGCTTGCAGGGACAGGGGTTTTATGGCTACACCTTC CASSLQGQGFYGYTF
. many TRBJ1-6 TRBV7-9 TGTGCCAGCAGCTTAAGGCTCAGTTCTAATTCACCCCTCCACTTT CASSLRLSSNSPLHF
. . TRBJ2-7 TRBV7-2 TGTGCCAGCAGCGCCGAAAGTCGGCCCGGCGAGCAGTACTTC CASSAESRPGEQYF
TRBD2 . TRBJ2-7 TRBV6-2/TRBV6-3 TGTGCCAGCAGCCGTGCCCCCGGGACTAGCGGGGGGCGCTCCTACGAGCAGTACTTC CASSRAPGTSGGRSYEQYF